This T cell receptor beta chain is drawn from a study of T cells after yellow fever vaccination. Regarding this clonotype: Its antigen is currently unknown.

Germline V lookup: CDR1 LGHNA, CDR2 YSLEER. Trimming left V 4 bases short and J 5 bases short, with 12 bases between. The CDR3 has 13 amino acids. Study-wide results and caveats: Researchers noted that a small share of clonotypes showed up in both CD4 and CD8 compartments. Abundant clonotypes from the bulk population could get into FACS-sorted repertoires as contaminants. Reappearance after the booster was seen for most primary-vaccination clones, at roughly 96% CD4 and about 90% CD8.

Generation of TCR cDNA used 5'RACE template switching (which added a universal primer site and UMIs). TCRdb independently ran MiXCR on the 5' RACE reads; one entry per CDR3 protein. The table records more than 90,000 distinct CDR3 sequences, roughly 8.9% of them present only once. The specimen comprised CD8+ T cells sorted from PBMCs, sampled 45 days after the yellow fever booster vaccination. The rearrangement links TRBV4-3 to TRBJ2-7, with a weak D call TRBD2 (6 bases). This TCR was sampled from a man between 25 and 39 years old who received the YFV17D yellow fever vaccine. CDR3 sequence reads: CASSRGTLNEQYF. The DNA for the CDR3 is TGCGCCAGCAGCCGCGGGACTCTGAACGAGCAGTACTTC.